Following are 16 T cell receptor beta chains from one sample sequenced in a study of molecular identifiers for immune sequencing clone quantification. In TCRdb, the PCR reads were re-called with MiXCR into one record per CDR3 protein. Among around 320,000 distinct CDR3 sequences listed, 24% were seen once. The sequenced material came from naive CD8+ T cells from blood, with Jurkat cell RNA spiked in. Specified subset: FACS-sorted CD8+CD4-CCR7+CD45RA+ naive T cells. The source of these receptors is a human donor in good health. Some libraries in this study had Jurkat cell RNA spiked in.

This clonotype was detected many times. A junction end diverges from the germline sequence, so it may reflect a read error. CDR3 loop: CASSSGTGLKTEAFF. In DNA, the CDR3 is TGTGCCAGCAGTTCCGGGACAGGGTTGAAGACTGAAGCTTTCTTT. The genes are TRBV27 and TRBJ1-1; the match to TRBD1 covers 9 bases. This CDR3 is built from 15 residues. CDR1 and CDR2 from the germline V gene are MNHEY and SMNVEV (reference sequence).

Only a few counts were recorded for this clonotype. The chain is built from TRBV27 and TRBJ2-1, with TRBD2 as a possible D gene (5 bases). Trimming removed 5 bases from V and 4 bases from J, with 21 bases in between. This CDR3 has 17 amino acids. Germline V gives CDR1 MNHEY, CDR2 SMNVEV (reference sequence). CDR3 amino acids: CASSPTPSSMGYNEQFF. CDR3 DNA: TGTGCCAGCAGTCCCACCCCTAGCAGTATGGGTTACAATGAGCAGTTCTTC.

As to this clonotype: A much larger clone lies a single base off, so this may be a read error. V is TRBV9 and J is TRBJ1-5; D perhaps matches TRBD1 (6 bases). Germline assignment: CDR1 SGDLS and CDR2 YYNGEE. The CDR3 runs to 12 residues. CDR3 coding DNA: TGTACCAGCGGAGACAGGAATCAGCCCCAGCATTTT. This gives the protein CTSGDRNQPQHF.

This clonotype was observed at least ten times. The chain is built from TRBV29-1 and TRBJ1-1; D remains ambiguous. The CDR3 has 11 amino acids. Per germline, CDR1 SQVTM and CDR2 ANQGSEA. The ends were cut back, 5 bases at V and 4 bases at J, with 8 bases in the middle. CDR3 nucleotides: TGCAGCGTTCCTCGGGGCACTGAAGCTTTCTTT. As protein: CSVPRGTEAFF.

This clonotype has a handful of counts. This chain links TRBV6-5 with TRBJ1-3, with no clear D. V lost 7 bases and J lost 0, with 10 bases in between. Germline assignment: CDR1 MNHEY and CDR2 SVGAGI. The CDR3 runs 14 residues. The DNA of the CDR3 is TGTGCCAGCACGACAAGGTTCTCTGGAAACACCATATATTTT. This codes for CASTTRFSGNTIYF.

This chain connects TRBV6-2 or TRBV6-3 to TRBJ2-7, with a weak D call TRBD1 (5 bases). Trimming shortened V by 0 bases and J by 4 bases, and 22 bases separated the two germline ends. The CDR3 loop spans 18 amino acids. CDR1 is MNHEY, CDR2 SVGEGT, per germline. CDR3 amino acids: CASSYSISRPLGAYEQYF. The CDR3 nucleotides read TGTGCCAGCAGTTACTCGATTTCTCGGCCGCTTGGGGCATACGAGCAGTACTTC.

This clonotype was seen many times. The chain links TRBV6-5 to TRBJ2-3; 7 bases match TRBD1. The J segment lost 1 base and the V segment lost 0 bases, leaving 7 bases of the junction unmatched. The germline gives CDR1 MNHEY, CDR2 SVGAGI. The CDR3 has 17 residues. Written as DNA, the CDR3 is TGTGCCAGCAGTTACTCCTTCGACAGGGTGGGCACAGATACGCAGTATTTT. Translated: CASSYSFDRVGTDTQYF.

This clonotype has just a few counts. Sequence at one end of the junction differs from germline and may be a read error. The V and J genes are TRBV4-1 and TRBJ2-7, with TRBD1 matching over 8 bases. This CDR3 spans 14 amino acids. Germline CDR1 reads MGHRA; CDR2 reads YSYEKL. As DNA, the CDR3 is TGCGCCAGCACCCAAGGACAGGGCCCCTACGAGCAGTACTTC. This encodes CASTQGQGPYEQYF.

The sample holds a few counts of this clonotype. Possible read error: a much larger clone is one base away. The chain joins TRBV29-1 to TRBJ1-4, with 10 bases lining up with TRBD1. The CDR3 is 13 residues long. The V gene's germline CDR1 is SQVTM and CDR2 ANQGSEA. V trimming: 7 bases; J trimming: 6 bases; junction bases outside the gene matches: 5. CDR3 sequence reads: CSDPGTGDEKLFF. Written as DNA, the CDR3 is TGCAGCGACCCCGGGACAGGGGATGAAAAACTGTTTTTT. The full variable domain, its missing parts supplied by reference TRBV29-1 and TRBJ1-4, is SAVISQKPSRDICQRGTSLTIQCQVDSQVTMMFWYRQQPGQSLTLIATANQGSEATYESGFVIDKFPISRPNLTFSTLTVSNMSPEDSSIYLCSDPGTGDEKLFFGSGTQLSVL.

The V gene is TRBV28, the J gene TRBJ2-7; 8 positions agree with TRBD1. Unmatched junction bases numbered 6, after V lost 7 bases and J lost 1 base. Per the germline V gene, CDR1 is MDHEN and CDR2 is SYDVKM. This CDR3 is built from 14 residues. This CDR3 reads CASTLGQGSYEQYF. CDR3 bases: TGTGCCAGCACCTTAGGACAGGGTTCCTACGAGCAGTACTTC.

Comment on this clonotype: It may be a read error: a sequence one base away is much more abundant. The chain has TRBV7-4 and TRBJ1-1; D is uncertain. Germline V CDR1 and CDR2: SGHVT, SQSDAQ. The CDR3 is made up of 15 amino acids. The chain's CDR3 is CVSSLRTAVYTEAFF. CDR3 sequence (DNA): TGTGTCAGCAGCCTAAGGACGGCCGTATACACTGAAGCTTTCTTT.

Ten or more counts support this clonotype. The CDR3 spells CASSLAPGATEAFF. The CDR3 nucleotides are TGCGCCAGCAGCTTGGCCCCAGGGGCCACTGAAGCTTTCTTT. The chain employs TRBV5-1 and TRBJ1-1, with D possibly being TRBD1 (6 bases). The V end was cut by 0 bases, the J end by 4 bases, with 10 bases between. CDR1 is SGHRS, CDR2 YFSETQ, per germline. The CDR3 contains 14 residues. Drawing the rest from reference TRBV5-1 and TRBJ1-1, the complete variable domain is KAGVTQTPRYLIKTRGQQVTLSCSPISGHRSVSWYQQTPGQGLQFLFEYFSETQRNKGNFPGRFSGRQFSNSRSEMNVSTLELGDSALYLCASSLAPGATEAFFGQGTRLTVV.

In this sample, this clonotype turned up many times. This chain joins TRBV20-1 and TRBJ1-1; D remains unclear. The CDR3 is 11 amino acids. Germline CDR1 is DFQATT and CDR2 is SNEGSKA (reference sequence). V lost 6 bases, J lost 6 bases, and 11 bases lay in between. The CDR3 protein is CSALREAEAFF. DNA of the CDR3: TGCAGTGCCTTAAGAGAGGCTGAAGCTTTCTTT.

With regard to this clonotype: Just one base apart from a much larger clone, this may be a read error. The rearrangement uses TRBV7-3 and TRBJ2-7; the D gene is possibly TRBD2 (6 bases). V dropped 4 bases and J dropped 6 bases, with 16 bases sitting between them. CDR1 is SGHTA and CDR2 is FQGTGA in the germline V gene. This CDR3 comprises 14 residues. CDR3 sequence: CASSSLLGSFEQYF. CDR3 DNA sequence: TGTGCCAGCAGCTCCCTCCTCGGGAGCTTCGAGCAGTACTTC. Drawing the rest from reference TRBV7-3 and TRBJ2-7, the complete variable domain is GAGVSQTPSNKVTEKGKYVELRCDPISGHTALYWYRQSLGQGPEFLIYFQGTGAADDSGLPNDRFFAVRPEGSVSTLKIQRTERGDSAVYLCASSSLLGSFEQYFGPGTRLTVT.

This clonotype has ten or more counts. The genes are TRBV29-1 and TRBJ1-1; D unresolved. The CDR3 runs to 11 residues. CDR1 SQVTM and CDR2 ANQGSEA come from the germline V gene. The V and J ends lost 3 bases and 4 bases respectively, with 6 bases between them. Here the CDR3 reads CSVELGTEAFF. The CDR3 DNA is TGCAGCGTTGAGCTCGGCACTGAAGCTTTCTTT.

This chain joins TRBV15 and TRBJ1-1; D not certain. The CDR3 contains 14 residues. The V end lost 1 base, the J end lost 4 bases, and 10 bases lay between the germline ends. CDR1 is LNHNV and CDR2 is YYDKDF in the germline V gene (reference sequence). CDR3 sequence: CATSRGPEGTEAFF. In nucleotides, the CDR3 is TGTGCCACCAGCAGAGGTCCGGAGGGCACTGAAGCTTTCTTT.